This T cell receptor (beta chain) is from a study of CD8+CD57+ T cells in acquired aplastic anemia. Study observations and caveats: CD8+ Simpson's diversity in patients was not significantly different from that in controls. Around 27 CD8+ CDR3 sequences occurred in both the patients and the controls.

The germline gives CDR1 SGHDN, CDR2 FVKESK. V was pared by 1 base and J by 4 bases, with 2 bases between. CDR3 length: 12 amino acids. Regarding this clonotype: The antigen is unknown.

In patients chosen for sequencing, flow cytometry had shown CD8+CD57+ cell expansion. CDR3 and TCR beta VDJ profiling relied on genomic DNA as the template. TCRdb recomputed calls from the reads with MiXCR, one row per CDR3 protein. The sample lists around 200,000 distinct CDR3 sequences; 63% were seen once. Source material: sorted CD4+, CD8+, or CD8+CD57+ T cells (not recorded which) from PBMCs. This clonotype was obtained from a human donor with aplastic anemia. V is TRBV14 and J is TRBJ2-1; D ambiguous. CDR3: CASSQVYNEQFF. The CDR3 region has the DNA TGTGCCAGCAGCCAAGTTTACAATGAGCAGTTCTTC.